This T cell receptor beta chain was sequenced in a study of T cells in Graves' hyperthyroidism and ophthalmopathy. Study summary: Before treatment of any kind, peripheral blood was taken at initial diagnosis. General study results and limits: Model-based prediction identified ophthalmopathy a median around 6.5 months prior to its onset.

This clonotype was seen repeatedly, ten times or more. No antigen is known for it. It was RNA transcripts that yielded the amplified TCR beta CDR3 regions. During a first-round RT-PCR of the TCR CDR3, the HTBI primer set was used. TCRdb reprocessed the multiplex PCR reads with MiXCR, giving one entry per CDR3 protein. The top ten hold approximately 25% of the sample, which has about 550,000 distinct CDR3 sequences, roughly 20% seen once. Exclusion followed for patients with uncontrolled infection, other autoimmune disease, pregnancy or lactation. The clonotype originates from a man between 18 and 29 years old with Graves' hyperthyroidism. Sequencing used blood.

The CDR3 spells CASSPLAGVYGYTF. CDR3 DNA sequence: TGTGCCAGCAGCCCGTTAGCAGGGGTCTATGGCTACACCTTC. The chain couples TRBV6-1 to TRBJ1-2; D is perhaps TRBD1 (6 bases). From germline, CDR1 is MNHNS and CDR2 SASEGT. This CDR3 has 14 residues. Trimming left V 6 bases short and J 4 bases short, with 15 bases between.